This T cell receptor (beta chain) came from a study of blood T cell repertoires in COVID-19. About the study: COVID-19 samples, acute and convalescent, were from the United States, Italy and Spain. Sample material is recorded as cDNA or gDNA derived from T cells, B-cell-depleted T cells, or PBMCs.

Looked up from germline, CDR1 is MGHDK and CDR2 is SYGVNS. This CDR3 has 14 amino acids. V was shortened by 3 bases and J by 5 bases, with 11 bases between the two germline ends. In the original processing: Scientists estimated how many nucleated cells there were by amplifying reference gene primers. Some clones are missing from TCRdb's copy, which holds only in-frame ones; the method was immunoSEQ multiplex PCR. Clonal size and the V and J genes are those of that table, whereas D and trimming came from the DNA. This table holds over 100,000 clones, 70% to 90% found once. This clonotype was obtained from a man between 35 and 55 years old with acute or convalescent COVID-19. The specimen was peripheral blood. V usage is TRBV25-1 and J usage is TRBJ1-3, with D perhaps matching TRBD1 (6 bases). The CDR3 DNA reads TGTGCCAGCAGTGAGACAGGACGGCGAAACACCATATATTTT. This codes for CASSETGRRNTIYF.